The sample holds one count of the clone carrying this T cell receptor (beta chain). The data belong to a study of T cell clones after liver transplantation. Across the study: Tolerant meant at least one year fully off immunosuppression without liver enzymes above twice normal.

CDR1 SGHDT and CDR2 YYEEEE come from the germline V gene. V dropped 4 bases and J dropped 1 base, with 9 bases sitting between them. The CDR3 extends over 13 amino acids. Data came from immunoSEQ multiplex PCR; TCRdb stores just in-frame clones and leaves some out. The table records some 20,000 clones, about 83% of them present only once. The clonotype was recovered from a human patient who received a liver transplant. Certain T cells may be donor cells from the graft. The J gene is TRBJ2-7, the V gene TRBV5-6; possibly TRBD2 for D (5 bases). The sample consisted of CD8+ T cells from blood, taken approximately 54 months after liver transplant. CDR3 in amino acids: CASSPGLSYEQYF. The CDR3 DNA follows: TGTGCCAGCAGCCCGGGGTTATCCTACGAGCAGTACTTC.